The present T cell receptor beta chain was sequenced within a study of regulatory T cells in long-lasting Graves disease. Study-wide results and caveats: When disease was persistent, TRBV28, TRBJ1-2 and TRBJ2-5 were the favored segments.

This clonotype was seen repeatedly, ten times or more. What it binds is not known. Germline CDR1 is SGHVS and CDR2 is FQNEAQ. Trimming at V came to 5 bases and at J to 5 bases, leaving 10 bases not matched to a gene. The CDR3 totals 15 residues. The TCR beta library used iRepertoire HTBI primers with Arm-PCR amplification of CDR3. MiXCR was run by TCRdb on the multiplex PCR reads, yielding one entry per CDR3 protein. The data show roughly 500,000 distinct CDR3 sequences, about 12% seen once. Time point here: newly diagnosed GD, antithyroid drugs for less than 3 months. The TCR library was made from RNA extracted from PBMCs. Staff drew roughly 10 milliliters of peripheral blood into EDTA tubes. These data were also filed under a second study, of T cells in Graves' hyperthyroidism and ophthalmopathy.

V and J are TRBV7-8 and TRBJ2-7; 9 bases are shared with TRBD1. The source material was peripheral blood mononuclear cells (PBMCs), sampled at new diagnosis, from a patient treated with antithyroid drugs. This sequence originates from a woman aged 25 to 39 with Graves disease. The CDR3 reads CASSGLSHRGHEQYF. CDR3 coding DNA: TGTGCCAGCAGCGGGTTAAGTCACAGGGGGCACGAGCAGTACTTC.